These 22 T cell receptor beta chains originate from one sample sequenced in a study of cytomegalovirus exposure and HLA in healthy donors. Clones were sequenced by immunoSEQ multiplex PCR, and TCRdb holds only the in-frame ones, with some missing. The table includes tens of thousands of clones, over 85% detected once. The sample taken for sequencing was PBMCs. These receptors all come from a young woman in good health and CMV-seropositive.

This chain links TRBV6-5 with TRBJ1-4; 9 nucleotides match TRBD1. The V segment lost 1 base and the J segment 8 bases; nucleotides outside the gene matches: 8. The germline V gene has CDR1 MNHEY and CDR2 SVGAGI. This CDR3 region has 16 residues. DNA for the CDR3: TGTGCCAGCAGTTACTTCTCGGGACAGGGTGGGGAAAAACTGTTTTTT. It specifies CASSYFSGQGGEKLFF.

This chain links TRBV2 with TRBJ1-1; TRBD1 matches 7 bases. This CDR3 region has 13 residues. Per the germline V gene, CDR1 is SNHLY and CDR2 is FYNNEI. The V and J ends lost 7 bases and 4 bases, in that order; junction bases with no gene match: 6. CDR3 protein: CASTETGRTEAFF. CDR3 DNA: TGTGCCAGCACTGAGACAGGGCGCACTGAAGCTTTCTTT.

This rearrangement joins TRBV5-1 to TRBJ2-7; TRBD1 agrees at 9 bases. This CDR3 contains 15 residues. V lost 4 bases to trimming and J lost 0 bases; unmatched junction nucleotides: 5. Germline values: CDR1 SGHRS, CDR2 YFSETQ. The CDR3 sequence is CASSPGQGGSYEQYF. The CDR3 bases are TGCGCCAGCAGCCCGGGACAGGGAGGCTCCTACGAGCAGTACTTC.

The rearrangement uses TRBV4-3 and TRBJ1-4, with D unclear. Germline CDR1 is LGHNA and CDR2 is YSLEER. This CDR3 comprises 16 residues. With 0 bases removed from V and 5 bases from J, the gap between germline ends came to 13 bases. CDR3 nucleotides: TGCGCCAGCAGCCAAGAATTGAGTCACCACAATGAAAAACTGTTTTTT. Residues: CASSQELSHHNEKLFF.

This rearrangement joins TRBV6-1 to TRBJ2-7, with D possibly being TRBD1 (6 bases). V was cut by 0 bases and J by 5 bases, with 14 bases left in between. Germline V gene data show CDR1 as MNHNS and CDR2 as SASEGT. The CDR3 totals 15 residues. The CDR3 DNA reads as TGTGCCAGCAGTGAAGCGGCGGACAGTGGCCACGAGCAGTACTTC. As protein: CASSEAADSGHEQYF.

Only one count was recorded for this clone. This chain joins TRBV4-1 and TRBJ2-7; a weak D match, TRBD1 (6 bases). CDR1 and CDR2 (germline): MGHRA, YSYEKL. The CDR3 contains 13 residues. V was shortened by 3 bases and J by 6 bases, with 12 bases between the two germline ends. The CDR3 here is CASSQTRGSEQYF. DNA of the CDR3: TGCGCCAGCAGCCAGACAAGGGGGTCCGAGCAGTACTTC.

The rearrangement uses TRBV18 and TRBJ2-1; D not resolved. This CDR3 contains 16 residues. The ends were cut back, 2 bases at V and 0 bases at J, with 11 bases in the middle. Germline V gives CDR1 KGHSH, CDR2 LQKENI. This CDR3 reads CASSPERKSSYNEQFF. In DNA form, the CDR3 reads TGTGCCAGCTCACCAGAGAGGAAATCCTCCTACAATGAGCAGTTCTTC.

The chain couples TRBV4-1 to TRBJ2-3; TRBD1 might be the D (5 bases). Trimming took off 2 bases at V and 0 bases at J, with 9 bases between the two ends. The germline gives CDR1 MGHRA, CDR2 YSYEKL. This CDR3 region has 15 residues. This CDR3 reads CASSQIQASTDTQYF. As DNA, the CDR3 is TGCGCCAGCAGCCAAATACAGGCGAGCACAGATACGCAGTATTTT.

The genes are TRBV21-1 and TRBJ2-7; TRBD1, the table's D call, lacks a check against the DNA. TRBV21-1 corresponds to a pseudogene. The CDR3 contains 13 residues. The CDR3 spells CASSHGQGNEQYF. The DNA of the CDR3 is TGTGCCAGCAGCCACGGACAGGGCAACGAGCAGTACTTC.

CDR3 nucleotides: TGCAGCGTTGAAGATGCCAGCACCGGGGAGCTGTTTTTT. Translated: CSVEDASTGELFF. This chain uses TRBV29-1 with TRBJ2-2, with D unresolved. Trimming removed 0 bases from V and 4 bases from J, with 6 bases in between. Germline loops: CDR1 SQVTM, CDR2 ANQGSEA. The CDR3 spans 13 residues.

The CDR3 DNA reads TGTGCCAGCAGCTTTTTGGGGACAGGACCATACAATGAGCAGTTCTTC. This sequence encodes CASSFLGTGPYNEQFF. V usage is TRBV11-2 and J usage is TRBJ2-1, with 8 nucleotides matching TRBD1. The length of the CDR3 is 16 residues. Germline V CDR1 and CDR2: SGHAT, FQNNGV. V was clipped by 3 bases and J by 4 bases; unmatched bases: 8.

The chain has TRBV30 and TRBJ1-2; D remains ambiguous. The CDR3 is 12 amino acids. Germline-derived CDR1 and CDR2 are GTSNPN and SVGIG (reference sequence). Trimming left V 0 bases short and J 4 bases short, with 6 bases between. Here the CDR3 reads CAWSVGVYGYTF. CDR3 nucleotide sequence: TGTGCCTGGAGTGTCGGAGTCTATGGCTACACCTTC.

The chain links TRBV11-2 to TRBJ2-2; unclear D gene. Trimming cost V 7 bases and J 5 bases, with 8 bases left between them. CDR3 length: 12 amino acids. Germline V lookup: CDR1 SGHAT, CDR2 FQNNGV. CDR3 sequence: CASTVGTGELFF. DNA for the CDR3: TGTGCCAGCACAGTCGGGACCGGGGAGCTGTTTTTT.

The chain carries TRBV6-1 and TRBJ2-2; the match to TRBD2 covers 9 bases. The CDR3 spans 14 residues. J was trimmed by 5 bases and V by 8 bases; bases with no gene match: 6. CDR1 is MNHNS, CDR2 SASEGT, per germline. The CDR3 is CASVIAGDTGELFF. The CDR3 DNA reads as TGTGCCAGCGTCATAGCGGGGGATACCGGGGAGCTGTTTTTT.

The chain employs TRBV15 and TRBJ2-3; 8 nucleotides align to TRBD2. The V segment lost 1 base and the J segment 0 bases; nucleotides outside the gene matches: 3. This CDR3 spans 16 amino acids. The germline V gene encodes CDR1 LNHNV and CDR2 YYDKDF (reference sequence). The CDR3 here is CATSRVASGSTDTQYF. The CDR3 coding sequence is TGTGCCACCAGCAGAGTTGCTAGCGGGAGCACAGATACGCAGTATTTT.

V and J are TRBV5-6 and TRBJ1-2, with D unclear. Deletions cut 4 bases from V and 8 bases from J, with 18 bases between. Germline V CDR1 and CDR2: SGHDT, YYEEEE. The CDR3 has 14 residues. The CDR3: CASSMVGETQGYTF. CDR3 in DNA: TGTGCCAGCAGCATGGTTGGGGAGACCCAGGGCTACACCTTC.

This sequence joins TRBV10-1 and TRBJ2-1; a possible D gene is TRBD2 (5 bases). Germline V gene sequence: CDR1 WNHNN, CDR2 SYGVQD (reference sequence). The CDR3 consists of 16 residues. The V end was cut by 0 bases, the J end by 1 base, with 10 bases between. CDR3 DNA sequence: TGCGCCAGCAGTGAGTCGACGGGGAGTTCCTACAATGAGCAGTTCTTC. As protein: CASSESTGSSYNEQFF.

The chain recombines TRBV18 with TRBJ1-2; 10 bases are shared with TRBD1. Germline V gene sequence: CDR1 KGHSH, CDR2 LQKENI. The CDR3 consists of 15 residues. V shed 3 bases, J shed 3 bases, and the junction held 4 bases outside the gene matches. The CDR3 spells CASSPRTGGDYGYTF. The CDR3 DNA reads TGTGCCAGCTCACCGCGGACAGGGGGGGACTATGGCTACACCTTC. Together with reference TRBV18 and TRBJ1-2, the CDR3 gives the full variable domain: NAGVMQNPRHLVRRRGQEARLRCSPMKGHSHVYWYRQLPEEGLKFMVYLQKENIIDESGMPKERFSAEFPKEGPSILRIQQVVRGDSAAYFCASSPRTGGDYGYTFGSGTRLTVV.

J is TRBJ1-5 and V is TRBV19; 11 positions match TRBD1. The length of the CDR3 is 14 residues. The V segment lost 6 bases and the J segment 3 bases; nucleotides outside the gene matches: 1. The germline CDR1 and CDR2 sequences are LNHDA and SQIVND (reference sequence). CDR3 sequence: CASRGQGVNQPQHF. DNA of the CDR3: TGTGCCAGTAGGGGACAGGGGGTCAATCAGCCCCAGCATTTT.

V gene TRBV9 combines with J gene TRBJ2-3; 14 bases fit TRBD2. This CDR3 has 17 residues. Germline loops: CDR1 SGDLS, CDR2 YYNGEE. With 3 bases clipped from V and 7 bases from J, the junction kept 10 bases outside the gene matches. The DNA of the CDR3 is TGTGCCAGCAGCGCCCGACTAGCGGGGGGGCCTTCTAATACGCAGTATTTT. Its protein is CASSARLAGGPSNTQYF.

The chain couples TRBV29-1 to TRBJ2-3; the match to TRBD2 covers 7 bases. This CDR3 region has 12 residues. Germline trimming cut 8 bases from V and 5 bases from J; bases unmatched to any gene: 7. Germline CDR1 reads SQVTM; CDR2 reads ANQGSEA. The CDR3 here is CSQRGRGDTQYF. The CDR3 bases are TGCAGCCAGCGGGGTAGGGGAGATACGCAGTATTTT.

The V call is TRBV6-6, the J call TRBJ1-1; D is perhaps TRBD1 (5 bases). Germline CDR1 reads MNHNY; CDR2 reads SVGAGI (reference sequence). The CDR3 is made up of 11 amino acids. For the CDR3, the DNA is TGTGCTTGTGGAGGGGCTGGTGAAGCTTTCTTT. It codes for CACGGAGEAFF.